The 20 T cell receptor beta chains in this list originate from one sample, sequenced in a study of sequential checkpoint blockade in melanoma. The treatment was: randomized to nivolumab then ipilimumab (arm A) or the reverse (arm B). Data came from immunoSEQ multiplex PCR; TCRdb stores just in-frame clones and leaves some out. The table includes several thousand clones, less than 25% detected once. The source material was tumor tissue (inferred from file names), sampled from a patient given nivolumab and ipilimumab in sequence. All receptors come from a human donor with melanoma.

The chain links TRBV5-1 to TRBJ2-3; D is ambiguous. Trimming took 1 base from V and 5 from J, leaving 11 bases between them. Per germline, CDR1 SGHRS and CDR2 YFSETQ. The CDR3 is 14 residues long. CDR3 loop: CASSLPDRGDTQYF. CDR3 coding DNA: TGCGCCAGCAGCTTGCCTGACCGAGGAGATACGCAGTATTTT.

CDR3 nucleotides: TGCGCCAGCAGCAACCATAGCGGGGTACTTCCCGGGGAGCTGTTTTTT. Amino acids: CASSNHSGVLPGELFF. The chain is built from TRBV5-1 and TRBJ2-2; 8 positions agree with TRBD2. The V gene's germline CDR1 is SGHRS and CDR2 YFSETQ. The trim removed 4 bases at V and 6 bases at J, leaving 11 bases unmatched. The CDR3 is 16 residues long.

V is TRBV19 and J is TRBJ2-2; D possibly corresponds to TRBD2 (5 bases). Between the trimmed V and J ends, which lost 3 bases and 6 bases, there was a span of 14 bases. The CDR3 covers 15 residues. Per the germline V gene, CDR1 is LNHDA and CDR2 is SQIVND (reference sequence). CDR3 protein: CASSIPGIQAGELFF. The CDR3 coding sequence is TGTGCCAGTAGTATCCCCGGGATCCAGGCCGGGGAGCTGTTTTTT.

In its sample, this clone was seen a few times. Other nucleotide sequences from this sample produce the same CDR3. V is TRBV28 and J is TRBJ1-2, with TRBD1 matching 8 bases. V shed 3 bases and J 7 bases; nucleotides not matched to a gene: 7. Germline CDR1 is MDHEN and CDR2 is SYDVKM. This CDR3 is built from 14 residues. The CDR3 coding sequence is TGTGCCAGCAGTTTCCGGCAGGGGGCTCTTGGCTACACCTTC. This codes for CASSFRQGALGYTF.

This clone was observed a handful of times. The V and J genes are TRBV5-1 and TRBJ2-7; D is perhaps TRBD2 (5 bases). Trimming shortened V by 0 bases and J by 0 bases, and 10 bases separated the two germline ends. The CDR3 loop spans 15 amino acids. Germline V gives CDR1 SGHRS, CDR2 YFSETQ. CDR3 amino acids: CASSLAPGFSYEQYF. The CDR3 nucleotides are TGCGCCAGCAGCTTGGCTCCGGGATTCTCCTACGAGCAGTACTTC.

This clone was seen more than once but under ten times. The V and J genes are TRBV12-5 and TRBJ1-1; D unresolved. The CDR3 is made up of 13 amino acids. CDR1 is LGHNT, CDR2 FRNRAP, per germline. DNA of the CDR3: TGTGCCAGCACCAAGACACAGAACACTGAAGCTTTCTTT. Translation gives CASTKTQNTEAFF.

The chain recombines TRBV6-8 with TRBJ1-5, with TRBD1 identical over 8 bases. Trimming removed 6 bases from V and 0 bases from J; junction bases left unmatched: 7. From germline, CDR1 is MNHGY and CDR2 SAAAGT. The CDR3 spans 16 residues. CDR3 residues: CASRTRGQGSNQPQHF. In DNA, the CDR3 is TGTGCCAGCAGAACCCGAGGACAGGGTAGCAATCAGCCCCAGCATTTT.

The table lists this clone with a few counts. The V and J genes are TRBV4-1 and TRBJ2-7; the match to TRBD2 covers 12 bases. V was pared by 3 bases and J by 2 bases, with 8 bases of the junction left unmatched. Germline loops: CDR1 MGHRA, CDR2 YSYEKL. This CDR3 region has 17 residues. CDR3 bases: TGCGCCAGCAGCCAGTCAGGACTAGCGGGGACCCCCTACGAGCAGTACTTC. Protein product: CASSQSGLAGTPYEQYF.

V usage is TRBV11-3 and J usage is TRBJ2-3; either TRBD1 or TRBD2 may supply D (7 bases each). Germline V gene data show CDR1 as SGHNT and CDR2 as YENEEA. This CDR3 region has 15 residues. V lost 5 bases, J lost 3 bases, and 15 bases lay in between. CDR3 in DNA: TGTGCCAGCAGCCCGGCAGGGGGGGCAACAGATACGCAGTATTTT. This sequence encodes CASSPAGGATDTQYF.

This clone has ten or more counts. The chain joins TRBV11-3 to TRBJ1-2, with 7 positions matching TRBD1. Germline V gene sequence: CDR1 SGHNT, CDR2 YENEEA. CDR3 size: 14 residues. V dropped 0 bases and J dropped 5; count of bases not matched to a gene: 3. This CDR3 reads CASSLEGQFYGYTF. DNA for the CDR3: TGTGCCAGCAGCTTAGAGGGACAGTTTTATGGCTACACCTTC.

This clone is medium-sized. V is TRBV1 and J is TRBJ2-5; the table's D call, TRBD2, has no DNA check behind it. TRBV1 is noted as a pseudogene. The CDR3 runs to 15 residues. The CDR3 DNA reads as TGCGCCAGCAGCCAAGAGCGGGAGACACTGGGGACCCAGTACTTC. This encodes CASSQERETLGTQYF.

This clone was counted ten times or more. This chain joins TRBV11-3 and TRBJ2-5; D call uncertain. CDR3 size: 18 residues. V was clipped by 4 bases and J by 2 bases, with 23 bases between them. CDR1 and CDR2 from the germline V gene are SGHNT and YENEEA. CDR3 DNA: TGTGCCAGCAGCTCGACGACCCACACGAACCCCGCGCAAGAGACCCAGTACTTC. It codes for CASSSTTHTNPAQETQYF.

This clone was recorded at least ten times. In DNA form, the CDR3 reads TGTGCCAGCCAGACGGGGCTAGCGGGCAATGAGCAGTTCTTC. Translating gives CASQTGLAGNEQFF. V gene TRBV11-3 combines with J gene TRBJ2-1; 8 nucleotides line up with TRBD2. With V trimmed by 8 bases and J by 6 bases, 9 bases remained unmatched. This CDR3 comprises 14 residues. Looked up from germline, CDR1 is SGHNT and CDR2 is YENEEA.

In this sample, this clone turned up many times. This sequence joins TRBV11-3 and TRBJ2-6; 7 bases agree with TRBD1. V was pared by 3 bases and J by 0 bases, with 2 bases of the junction left unmatched. CDR3 length equals 16 residues. Per the germline V gene, CDR1 is SGHNT and CDR2 is YENEEA. CDR3 sequence: CASSLDRPSGANVLTF. Written as DNA, the CDR3 is TGTGCCAGCAGCTTGGACAGGCCCTCTGGGGCCAACGTCCTGACTTTC. Based on the CDR3 plus reference TRBV11-3 and TRBJ2-6, the full variable domain is EAGVVQSPRYKIIEKKQPVAFWCNPISGHNTLYWYLQNLGQGPELLIRYENEEAVDDSQLPKDRFSAERLKGVDSTLKIQPAELGDSAVYLCASSLDRPSGANVLTFGAGSRLTVL.

By share of the sample, this clone is medium-sized. The chain has TRBV6-8 and TRBJ1-5, with 7 bases that match TRBD1. The CDR3 sequence is 12 residues long. Germline CDR1 MNHGY, CDR2 SAAAGT. Trimming removed 7 bases from V and 6 bases from J; junction bases left unmatched: 3. The CDR3 region is CASKGAFQPQHF. CDR3 nucleotide sequence: TGTGCCAGCAAGGGGGCTTTTCAGCCCCAGCATTTT.

This rearrangement joins TRBV29-1 to TRBJ2-1, with TRBD1 as a possible D gene (6 bases). The germline V and J ends were trimmed by 0 bases and 5 bases, with 14 bases remaining between them. This CDR3 spans 15 amino acids. The germline V gene encodes CDR1 SQVTM and CDR2 ANQGSEA. CDR3 region: CSVEEGQGINNEQFF. The CDR3 bases are TGCAGCGTTGAAGAAGGCCAGGGGATCAACAATGAGCAGTTCTTC.

This chain uses TRBV6-8 with TRBJ1-2, with 8 bases fitting TRBD1. The germline CDR1 and CDR2 sequences are MNHGY and SAAAGT. The CDR3 is 15 amino acids. The V gene end was trimmed by 6 bases and the J gene end by 7 bases; junction bases not matched to a gene: 13. The CDR3 protein is CASSFPHRQGSGYTF. The DNA of the CDR3 is TGTGCCAGCAGCTTCCCCCACAGACAGGGGAGTGGCTACACCTTC.

A few counts support this clone. This chain links TRBV6-8 with TRBJ1-5, with D possibly TRBD1 on 5 matching bases. Trimming removed 0 bases at V and 4 bases at J, with 13 bases between. The CDR3 length is 16 residues. Germline V gene lookup returns CDR1 MNHGY and CDR2 SAAAGT. CDR3 nucleotide sequence: TGTGCCAGCAGTTACTCTAAAGGGGTTTTGAATCAGCCCCAGCATTTT. Translation: CASSYSKGVLNQPQHF.

This clone came up a few times. The rearrangement joins TRBV11-3 to TRBJ2-3; the D is unclear. Germline CDR1 is SGHNT and CDR2 is YENEEA. Between the trimmed V and J ends, which lost 0 bases and 1 base, there was a span of 11 bases. The CDR3 sequence is 16 residues long. Written as DNA, the CDR3 is TGTGCCAGCAGCTTAGATAGGGTAGGCCGCACAGATACGCAGTATTTT. Its protein product is CASSLDRVGRTDTQYF.

The table lists this clone with a few counts. The chain employs TRBV4-1 and TRBJ1-2; D may be TRBD1 (6 bases). Between the trimmed V and J ends, which lost 2 bases and 5 bases, there was a span of 9 bases. Germline V lookup: CDR1 MGHRA, CDR2 YSYEKL. The CDR3 has 13 residues. Written as DNA, the CDR3 is TGCGCCAGCAGCCAACTGGACAGTTATGGCTACACCTTC. As protein: CASSQLDSYGYTF.